A selection of T cell receptor beta chains follows, all from one sample in a study of blood T cell repertoires in COVID-19. Here immunoSEQ multiplex PCR was the method, and the copy in TCRdb shows in-frame clones only, minus some. The sample consists of fewer than 450,000 clones, about 90% of them appearing once. Specimen: PBMCs or T cells enriched from blood (not recorded which). The receptors originated from a man aged 18 to 29 who had recovered from COVID-19. Each CDR3 is given with its conserved first and last residue. Fields, in order: D gene, clone size, J gene, V gene, CDR3 DNA, CDR3 protein. D genes are given only for firm matches. Clone size, where shown, is once, few, many, or a class for clones that have expanded.

. | . | TRBJ1-5 | TRBV19 | TGTGCCAGTAGCTTCGGGGGGTATCAGCCCCAGCATTTT | CASSFGGYQPQHF
TRBD1 | . | TRBJ1-4 | TRBV11-2 | TGTGCCAGCAGCTATACAGGGGTGGCTAATGAAAAACTGTTTTTT | CASSYTGVANEKLFF
TRBD1 | once | TRBJ2-7 | TRBV2 | TGTGCCAGCAGTGACTGGCAGGGGGTCGGCGAGCAGTACTTC | CASSDWQGVGEQYF
. | . | TRBJ1-2 | TRBV2 | TGTGCCAGCAGTGAAGCGCCGCAGGGTGGCTACACCTTC | CASSEAPQGGYTF
TRBD2 | . | TRBJ2-2 | TRBV18 | TGTGCCAGCTCAGTGGATCTAGCGGGAGACACCGGGGAGCTGTTTTTT | CASSVDLAGDTGELFF
TRBD1 | . | TRBJ2-5 | TRBV3-1/TRBV3-2 | TGTGCCAGAGGGACAGGGCTGGGTAAAGAGACCCAGTACTTC | CARGTGLGKETQYF
TRBD2 | . | TRBJ2-1 | TRBV29-1 | TGCAGCGCCATCGGACTAGCGGGAGGCCGAATCTACAATGAGCAGTTCTTC | CSAIGLAGGRIYNEQFF
. | . | TRBJ2-2 | TRBV7-7 | TGTGCCAGCAGCTCCCGGGATGCGGGGGAGCTGTTTTTT | CASSSRDAGELFF
TRBD1 | once | TRBJ2-5 | TRBV7-9 | TGTGCCAGCAGCCCCGGACAGGGGGAATATGAGACCCAGTACTTC | CASSPGQGEYETQYF
. | few | TRBJ2-1 | TRBV5-1 | TGCGCCAGCAGCCGGGGGTCTAGCGCTGAGCAGTTCTTC | CASSRGSSAEQFF
. | . | TRBJ2-3 | TRBV15 | TGTGCCACCAGCAGAGATAAAACCGCGGAGGAGCAGTATTTT | CATSRDKTAEEQYF
. | . | TRBJ2-1 | TRBV10-3 | TGTGCCATCAGTGAGTCGGGGGGATCGGGGAATGAGCAGTTCTTC | CAISESGGSGNEQFF
. | . | TRBJ2-5 | TRBV12-3/TRBV12-4 | TGTGCCAGCAGTTTCGGAGGGACCCAGTACTTC | CASSFGGTQYF
TRBD1 | few | TRBJ2-7 | TRBV11-2 | TGTGCCAGCAGCTTGGAGCGGACAGGGTCCTACGAGCAGTACTTC | CASSLERTGSYEQYF
TRBD1 | once | TRBJ2-2 | TRBV3-1/TRBV3-2 | TGTGCCAGCAGCCGACTGGACAGGGCGAACACCGGGGAGCTGTTTTTT | CASSRLDRANTGELFF
. | . | TRBJ1-5 | TRBV7-2 | TGTGCCAGCAGCTCAACACTGTTGCTGGGAGGGGATCAGCCCCAGCATTTT | CASSSTLLLGGDQPQHF
TRBD2 | . | TRBJ2-7 | TRBV5-1 | TGCGCCAGCAGACCCGGGGGGGCTAGCCCCTACGAGCAGTACTTC | CASRPGGASPYEQYF
. | . | TRBJ1-2 | TRBV2 | TGTGCCAGCACTGCTAATAGTCCCTATGGCTACACCTTC | CASTANSPYGYTF
. | once | TRBJ1-1 | TRBV5-4 | TGTGCCAGCAGTCTACCACAGGGGAACACTGAAGCTTTCTTT | CASSLPQGNTEAFF
. | once | TRBJ2-1 | TRBV4-2 | TGTGCCAGCAGCCAAGATGGTACGGGAGCAACTTACAATGAGCAGTTCTTC | CASSQDGTGATYNEQFF
TRBD2 | . | TRBJ2-7 | TRBV24-1 | TGTGCCACCAGTGACCCTTCTTTAGCGGGAGGTACCGAGCAGTACTTC | CATSDPSLAGGTEQYF
TRBD1 | . | TRBJ1-1 | TRBV5-1 | TGCGCCAGCAGCGAGACAGGGATGATGTTGGACACTGAAGCTTTCTTT | CASSETGMMLDTEAFF
TRBD1 | . | TRBJ1-1 | TRBV7-9 | TGTGCCAGCAGCTTAGAAGGGGGCGGTAAAGCTTTCTTT | CASSLEGGGKAFF
TRBD1 | . | TRBJ1-2 | TRBV5-1 | TGCGCCAGCAGCCCACAACTTTTCGGGGACAGGGGTAATCATGGCTACACCTTC | CASSPQLFGDRGNHGYTF
TRBD1 | . | TRBJ1-2 | TRBV27 | TGTGCCAGCAGCCCGGGACAGGGGGTGTACTATGGCTACACCTTC | CASSPGQGVYYGYTF
TRBD1 | . | TRBJ1-5 | TRBV7-2 | TGTGCCAGCAGCTTTAGGACAGGGGATCAGCCCCAGCATTTT | CASSFRTGDQPQHF
. | few | TRBJ1-1 | TRBV18 | TGTGCCAGCTCACCACAAACAGAGAACACTGAAGCTTTCTTT | CASSPQTENTEAFF
TRBD2 | . | TRBJ2-7 | TRBV3-1/TRBV3-2 | TGTGCCAGCAGCCTAACAGCGGGAGGTTTTCGGTACGAGCAGTACTTC | CASSLTAGGFRYEQYF
. | . | TRBJ2-3 | TRBV2 | TGTGCCAGCAGTGTAAGCACAGATACGCAGTATTTT | CASSVSTDTQYF
. | . | TRBJ2-1 | TRBV5-5 | TGTGCCAGCAGCTTGGCTATAGTCATGCTCAGGCGCGATGAGCAGTTCTTC | CASSLAIVMLRRDEQFF
. | . | TRBJ2-1 | TRBV5-5 | TGTGCCAGCTTCCATCTCGGGCAGGGGCTTGGAAATGAGCAGTTCTTC | CASFHLGQGLGNEQFF
TRBD1 | . | TRBJ1-6 | TRBV19 | TGTGCCAGTAGTATAGAGGGCAGGGGGCGTTCACCCCTCCACTTT | CASSIEGRGRSPLHF
TRBD1 | . | TRBJ1-2 | TRBV10-3 | TGTGCCATCCAGGGGGCCGACTATGGCTACACCTTC | CAIQGADYGYTF
. | . | TRBJ1-1 | TRBV29-1 | TGCAGCTCCAGGGGTACCCTGAACACTGAAGCTTTCTTT | CSSRGTLNTEAFF
TRBD2 | . | TRBJ2-2 | TRBV27 | TGTGCCAGCAGGCGGTGGGCTAGCGGGAGTAATAGCGGGGAGCTGTTTTTT | CASRRWASGSNSGELFF
TRBD1 | few | TRBJ1-1 | TRBV18 | TGTGCCAGCTCACGAGGGACAGCCGAAGCTTTCTTT | CASSRGTAEAFF
. | . | TRBJ1-1 | TRBV3-1/TRBV3-2 | TGTGCCAGCGCGCCCGGGCGGGCGAACACTGAAGCTTTCTTT | CASAPGRANTEAFF
. | . | TRBJ1-1 | TRBV4-1 | TGCGCCAGCAGCCGAACGGTTATCAACACTGAAGCTTTCTTT | CASSRTVINTEAFF
. | . | TRBJ1-1 | TRBV9 | TGTGCCAGCAGCGTAGGGGACACCCAGAACACTGAAGCTTTCTTT | CASSVGDTQNTEAFF
. | . | TRBJ1-3 | TRBV28 | TGTGCCAGCACAACTGGAAACACCATATATTTT | CASTTGNTIYF
. | . | TRBJ1-1 | TRBV14 | TGTGCCAGCAGCCAAGGGCAAATCACTGAAGCTTTCTTT | CASSQGQITEAFF
. | . | TRBJ2-3 | TRBV29-1 | TGCAGCGTTGAAGCGGACCGAAGGGGGATCGGAACAGATACGCAGTATTTT | CSVEADRRGIGTDTQYF
TRBD1 | . | TRBJ2-5 | TRBV28 | TGTGCCAGCAGTTTATTTTTCGGAATGGGCCGGGACAGGGGGCTTGAGACCCAGTACTTC | CASSLFFGMGRDRGLETQYF
. | . | TRBJ1-2 | TRBV3-1/TRBV3-2 | TGTGCCAGCAGCCAAGATGGTTTTGGCGGCTACACCTTC | CASSQDGFGGYTF
. | . | TRBJ2-2 | TRBV7-9 | TGTGCCAGCAGCTTAATAATAATCGGGAACACCGGGGAGCTGTTTTTT | CASSLIIIGNTGELFF
. | . | TRBJ1-5 | TRBV19 | TGTGCCAGTAGTATTGAGGTTGGGAATCAGCCCCAGCATTTT | CASSIEVGNQPQHF
. | . | TRBJ2-3 | TRBV4-1 | TGCGCCAGCAGCCAGGTAGCGGGCACAGATACGCAGTATTTT | CASSQVAGTDTQYF
. | . | TRBJ2-2 | TRBV7-7 | TGTGCCAGCAGCTTAGATGGGGCTGAAACCGGGGAGCTGTTTTTT | CASSLDGAETGELFF
TRBD1 | . | TRBJ2-5 | TRBV28 | TGTGCCAGCAGTTCGGGACAGCGGGAGACCCAGTACTTC | CASSSGQRETQYF
. | once | TRBJ1-3 | TRBV7-8 | TGTGCCAGCAGCGGCTACAGGGTTTCACCTGGAAACACCATATATTTT | CASSGYRVSPGNTIYF
TRBD1 | once | TRBJ1-5 | TRBV27 | TGTGCCAGCAGTTTCGTCGGACAGGGGAGCAATCAGCCCCAGCATTTT | CASSFVGQGSNQPQHF
. | . | TRBJ1-1 | TRBV7-2 | TGTGCCAGCAGCCCCGGGGGGGGCCGCACTGAAGCTTTCTTT | CASSPGGGRTEAFF
TRBD1 | . | TRBJ2-5 | TRBV7-6 | TGTGCCAGCAGCCCGGGGACAGCGCGAGTTAGGACCCAGTACTTC | CASSPGTARVRTQYF
TRBD2 | . | TRBJ2-1 | TRBV5-5 | TGTGCCAGCAGCCGCGCGCTGACTAGCTTAGGGAGGGATGAGCAGTTCTTC | CASSRALTSLGRDEQFF
. | . | TRBJ1-1 | TRBV11-2 | TGTGCCAGCAGCTTAGAGGGGGGGTTGTATACTGAAGCTTTCTTT | CASSLEGGLYTEAFF